This TCR beta chain was captured in a study of T cell responses to AZD1222 COVID-19 vaccine (dated by TCRdb to the early 2020s). Study-wide context: TCR sequencing covered 230 or so trial participants: 200 to 210 given two doses of AZD1222 and 26 given two doses of MenACWY control vaccine. Trial participants were enrolled into age subgroups of 18-55, 56-69 and 70-plus years, which contained about 150, 28 and 57 TCR-sequenced participants, respectively.

Trimming leaves V shorter by 5 bases and J shorter by 0 bases, with the junction holding 4 bases beyond the gene matches. Measured from the cysteine to the phenylalanine, the CDR3 is 15 residues long. The read is trimmed to its CDR3 DNA, 45 bases read in frame from base 1. The germline V gene specifies SGHAT as CDR1 and FQNNGV as CDR2. What this sample's time point label stands for: baseline before first vaccination. The treatment or condition label here, explained by the study, means: meningococcal conjugate vaccine given as trial control. Vaccinee samples were obtained from the UK trials COV001 and COV002, which included a single-blind randomized controlled phase 2/3 trial of AZD1222 (ChAdOx1 nCoV-19) in healthy adults. For TCRbeta chain sequencing, PBMC samples from trial participants were taken at day 0 and at day 28 after the second dose. Turning to this clone: There is no known antigen for this receptor. No much larger clonotype is one base removed from it; base qualities were not supplied.

Beyond this particular receptor, the publication reports: No day 14 peak-response samples were available, so repertoires were characterized only after the peak T cell response. In the small 56-69-year group, the increase in depth fell short of significance, most likely because of low power. Nearly half of unique spike-specific TCRs reportedly recognized epitopes outside regions mutated in the B.1.351 and B.1.1.7 variants. After two AZD1222 doses, both the breadth and the depth of spike-specific TCRs were significantly higher than at day 0 and than in MenACWY recipients. Participants were mostly white British, with more females than males. The authors suggested clonal diversity may have been underestimated. Only 5 to 7 AZD1222 recipients were SARS-CoV-2 seropositive at baseline, limiting conclusions about previously exposed vaccinees. The whole spike protein was spanned by vaccine-associated CD4 TCRs, and dominant responses were seen in regions 160-218 and 743-854.

The CDR3 regions of human TCRbeta chains were analyzed by immunosequencing. The authors' pipeline ran thus. Repertoire TCRs were matched against a reference library of SARS-CoV-2-specific TCRs generated with the MIRA antigen-specificity platform. Breadth was defined as the fraction of unique TCRs that were SARS-CoV-2-associated, and depth was defined as the fraction of total T cells that were SARS-CoV-2-associated. Using the MIRA data, each spike-specific TCR was assigned both to the spike region to which the TCR was reactive and to a CD4 or CD8 class. Log10-transformed breadth and depth values were compared by one-way ANOVA with Sidak's multiple comparisons tests. TCRdb re-hosts the immuneACCESS table, in-frame sequences only. Its copies lack some clones; in the studies checked, an unresolved V gene accounts for under half of them, and the cause for the rest is not known. The V and J calls and the clone size are those of that table, but D and trimming were determined from the DNA. This sample gives 100,000 to 150,000 clones in total; 90% of them show up just once. The top ten clones comprise around 4.5% of the sample.

This clonotype originated in an adult in good health. This sample comprised peripheral blood, obtained on day 0 of MenACWY control vaccination. Here the chain combines TRBV11-2 and TRBJ2-1; 7 middle bases align to TRBD1. The CDR3 region has the sequence CASSPRQGSYNEQFF. In nucleotides, the sequence is TGTGCCAGCAGCCCCCGACAGGGCTCCTACAATGAGCAGTTCTTC.